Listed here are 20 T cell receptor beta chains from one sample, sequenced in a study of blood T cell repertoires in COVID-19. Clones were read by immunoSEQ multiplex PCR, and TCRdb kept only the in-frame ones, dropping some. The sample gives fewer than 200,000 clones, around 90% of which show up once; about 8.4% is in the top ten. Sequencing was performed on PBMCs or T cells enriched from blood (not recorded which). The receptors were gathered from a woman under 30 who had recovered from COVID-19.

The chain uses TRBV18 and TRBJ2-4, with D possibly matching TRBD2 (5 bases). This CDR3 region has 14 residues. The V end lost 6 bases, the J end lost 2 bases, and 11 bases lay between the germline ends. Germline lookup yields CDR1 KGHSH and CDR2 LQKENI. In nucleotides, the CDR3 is TGTGCCAGCTCTCCTTCGGACTCCAAAAACATTCAGTACTTC. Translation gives CASSPSDSKNIQYF. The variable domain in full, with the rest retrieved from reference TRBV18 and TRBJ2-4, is NAGVMQNPRHLVRRRGQEARLRCSPMKGHSHVYWYRQLPEEGLKFMVYLQKENIIDESGMPKERFSAEFPKEGPSILRIQQVVRGDSAAYFCASSPSDSKNIQYFGAGTRLSVL.

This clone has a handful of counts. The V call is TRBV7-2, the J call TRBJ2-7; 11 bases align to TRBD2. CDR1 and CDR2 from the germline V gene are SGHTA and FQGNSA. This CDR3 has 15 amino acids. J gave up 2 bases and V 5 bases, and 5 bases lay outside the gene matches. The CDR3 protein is CASSPSGGLTYEQYF. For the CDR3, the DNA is TGTGCCAGCAGCCCTAGCGGGGGGCTTACCTACGAGCAGTACTTC. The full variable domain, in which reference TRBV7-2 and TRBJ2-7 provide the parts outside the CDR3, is GAGVSQSPSNKVTEKGKDVELRCDPISGHTALYWYRQSLGQGLEFLIYFQGNSAPDKSGLPSDRFSAERTGGSVSTLTIQRTQQEDSAVYLCASSPSGGLTYEQYFGPGTRLTVT.

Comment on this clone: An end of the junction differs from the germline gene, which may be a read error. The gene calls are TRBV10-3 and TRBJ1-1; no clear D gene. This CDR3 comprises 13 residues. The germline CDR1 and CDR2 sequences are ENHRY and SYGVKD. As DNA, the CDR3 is TGTGCCATCAGTGAGTCGATATTCCTTGGCAGTTCCTTT. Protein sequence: CAISESIFLGSSF.

The CDR3, as DNA: TGTGCCAGCAGTTACGGGGCTAGCGGGGGGTACAATGAGCAGTTCTTC. Its protein product is CASSYGASGGYNEQFF. The rearrangement joins TRBV6-5 to TRBJ2-1; 11 positions agree with TRBD2. This CDR3 has 16 residues. Trimming cost V 2 bases and J 4 bases; bases outside gene matches: 4. Germline V gene lookup returns CDR1 MNHEY and CDR2 SVGAGI.

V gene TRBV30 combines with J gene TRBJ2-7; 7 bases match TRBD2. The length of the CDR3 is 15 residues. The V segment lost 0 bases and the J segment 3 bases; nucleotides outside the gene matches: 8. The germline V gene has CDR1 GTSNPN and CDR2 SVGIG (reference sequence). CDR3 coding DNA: TGTGCCTGGAGTGTAGAGGGCGGGGGACTCTACGAGCAGTACTTC. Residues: CAWSVEGGGLYEQYF.

The CDR3 protein is CASSLGLGQTRIQETQYF. In nucleotides, the CDR3 is TGTGCCAGCAGCTTGGGGCTAGGCCAAACTCGTATCCAAGAGACCCAGTACTTC. The chain uses TRBV5-8 and TRBJ2-5; no definite D call. The CDR3 is made up of 18 amino acids. Germline V gene sequence: CDR1 SGHTS, CDR2 YDEGEE. The ends were cut back, 0 bases at V and 1 base at J, with 19 bases in the middle.

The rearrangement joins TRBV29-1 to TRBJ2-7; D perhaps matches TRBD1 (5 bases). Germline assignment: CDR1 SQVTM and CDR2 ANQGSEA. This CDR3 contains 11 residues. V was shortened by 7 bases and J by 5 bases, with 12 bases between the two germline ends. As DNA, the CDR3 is TGCAGCGCCTGGGGCGGCAACGAGCAGTACTTC. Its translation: CSAWGGNEQYF.

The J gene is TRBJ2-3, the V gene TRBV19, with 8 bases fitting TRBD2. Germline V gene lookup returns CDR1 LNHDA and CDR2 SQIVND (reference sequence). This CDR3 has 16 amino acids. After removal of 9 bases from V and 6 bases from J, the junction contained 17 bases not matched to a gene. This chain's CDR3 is CASRTSGTRFVDTQYF. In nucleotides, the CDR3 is TGTGCCAGCCGAACCTCCGGGACTAGGTTCGTCGATACGCAGTATTTT.

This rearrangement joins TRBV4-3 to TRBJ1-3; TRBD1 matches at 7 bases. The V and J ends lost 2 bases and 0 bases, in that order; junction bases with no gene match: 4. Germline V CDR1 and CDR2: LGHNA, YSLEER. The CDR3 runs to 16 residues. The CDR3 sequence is CASSQKTGVSGNTIYF. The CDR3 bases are TGCGCCAGCAGCCAAAAAACAGGGGTCTCTGGAAACACCATATATTTT.

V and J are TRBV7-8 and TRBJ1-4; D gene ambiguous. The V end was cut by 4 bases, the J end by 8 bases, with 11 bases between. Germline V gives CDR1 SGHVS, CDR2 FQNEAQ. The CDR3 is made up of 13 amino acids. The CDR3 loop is CASSSTGREKLFF. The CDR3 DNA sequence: TGTGCCAGCAGCTCCACCGGTCGAGAAAAACTGTTTTTT. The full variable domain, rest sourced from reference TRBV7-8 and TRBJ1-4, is GAGVSQSPRYKVAKRGQDVALRCDPISGHVSLFWYQQALGQGPEFLTYFQNEAQLDKSGLPSDRFFAERPEGSVSTLKIQRTQQEDSAVYLCASSSTGREKLFFGSGTQLSVL.

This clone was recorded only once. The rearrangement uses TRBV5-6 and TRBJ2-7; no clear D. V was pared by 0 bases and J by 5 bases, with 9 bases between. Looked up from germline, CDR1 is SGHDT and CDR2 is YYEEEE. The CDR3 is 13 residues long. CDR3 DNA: TGTGCCAGCAGCTTGGGGGCCTTAGACGAGCAGTACTTC. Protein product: CASSLGALDEQYF.

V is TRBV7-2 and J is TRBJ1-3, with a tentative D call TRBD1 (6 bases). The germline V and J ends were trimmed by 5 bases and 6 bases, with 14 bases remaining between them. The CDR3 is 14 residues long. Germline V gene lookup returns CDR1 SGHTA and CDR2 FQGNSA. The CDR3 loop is CASSLGTPQNTIYF. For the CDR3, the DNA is TGTGCCAGCAGCCTCGGGACACCCCAAAACACCATATATTTT.

DNA for the CDR3: TGCAGCCATGTCGGGGGCACAGATACGCAGTATTTT. It yields the protein CSHVGGTDTQYF. The V gene is TRBV29-1, the J gene TRBJ2-3, with D possibly TRBD2 on 5 matching bases. V was clipped by 8 bases and J by 1 base, with 10 bases between them. In germline, CDR1 is SQVTM, CDR2 ANQGSEA. This CDR3 spans 12 amino acids.

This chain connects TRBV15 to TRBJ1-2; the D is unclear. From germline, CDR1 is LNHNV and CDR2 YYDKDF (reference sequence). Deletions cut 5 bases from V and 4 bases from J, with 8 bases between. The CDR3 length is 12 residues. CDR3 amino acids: CATSSTRYGYTF. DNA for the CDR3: TGTGCCACCAGCTCTACCCGCTATGGCTACACCTTC. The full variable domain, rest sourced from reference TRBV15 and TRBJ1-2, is DAMVIQNPRYQVTQFGKPVTLSCSQTLNHNVMYWYQQKSSQAPKLLFHYYDKDFNNEADTPDNFQSRRPNTSFCFLDIRSPGLGDTAMYLCATSSTRYGYTFGSGTRLTVV.

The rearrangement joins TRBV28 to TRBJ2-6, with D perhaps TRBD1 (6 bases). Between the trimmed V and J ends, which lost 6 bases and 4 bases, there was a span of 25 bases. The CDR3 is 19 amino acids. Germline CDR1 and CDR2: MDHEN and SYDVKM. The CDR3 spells CASRQVGRGLTFGANVLTF. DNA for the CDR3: TGTGCCAGCAGACAAGTCGGCAGGGGCCTGACGTTCGGGGCCAACGTCCTGACTTTC.

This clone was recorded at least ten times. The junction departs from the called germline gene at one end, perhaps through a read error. CDR3 sequence (DNA): TGCAGTGCTCAAGACGTGGGACACCTTATGTTC. Translation: CSAQDVGHLMF. The gene calls are TRBV20-1 and TRBJ2-7, with a possible D match to TRBD1 (6 bases). Germline assignment: CDR1 DFQATT and CDR2 SNEGSKA (reference sequence). This CDR3 has 11 amino acids.

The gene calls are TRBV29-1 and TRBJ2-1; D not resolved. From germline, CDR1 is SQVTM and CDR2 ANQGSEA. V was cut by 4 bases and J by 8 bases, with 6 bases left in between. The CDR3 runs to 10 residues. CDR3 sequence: CSVVGYEQFF. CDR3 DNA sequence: TGCAGCGTTGTGGGCTATGAGCAGTTCTTC.

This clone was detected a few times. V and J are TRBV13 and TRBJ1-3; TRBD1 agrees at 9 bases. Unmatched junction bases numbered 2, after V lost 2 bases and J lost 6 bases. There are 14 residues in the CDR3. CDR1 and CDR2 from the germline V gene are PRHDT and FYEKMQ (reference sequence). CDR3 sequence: CASSLSQGANTIYF. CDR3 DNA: TGTGCCAGCAGCTTATCACAGGGGGCAAACACCATATATTTT.

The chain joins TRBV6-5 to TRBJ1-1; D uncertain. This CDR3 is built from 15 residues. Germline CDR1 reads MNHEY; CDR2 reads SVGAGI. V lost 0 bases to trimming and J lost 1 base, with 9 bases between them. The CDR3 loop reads CASSYSNVQNTEAFF. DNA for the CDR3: TGTGCCAGCAGTTACTCGAATGTACAGAACACTGAAGCTTTCTTT.

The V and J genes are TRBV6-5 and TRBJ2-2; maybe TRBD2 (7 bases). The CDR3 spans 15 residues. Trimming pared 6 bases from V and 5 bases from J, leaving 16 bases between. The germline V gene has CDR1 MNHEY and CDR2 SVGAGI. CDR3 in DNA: TGTGCCAGCAGCCGAGGGGGGGCCGGGACCGGGGAGCTGTTTTTT. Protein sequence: CASSRGGAGTGELFF.